The 21 T cell receptor beta chains listed next were all sequenced from one sample in a study of beta chain features in type 1 diabetes. All of the isolated RNA was reverse transcribed, so expressed TCRB transcripts were sequenced. Data came from immunoSEQ multiplex PCR; TCRdb stores just in-frame clones and leaves some out. The profile shows just over 600,000 clones, less than 20% of them singletons. The material sequenced was naive CD4+ T cells from blood. The receptor source for this set is a man aged 18 to 29 in good health.

This sequence joins TRBV19 and TRBJ2-1; weak D call: TRBD2 (7 bases). Trimming took 1 base from V and 9 from J, leaving 13 bases between them. The CDR3 is 14 amino acids. Per germline, CDR1 LNHDA and CDR2 SQIVND (reference sequence). As DNA, the CDR3 is TGTGCCAGTAGTATAGGACGAGGGGGGGGTGAGCAGTTCTTC. It translates to CASSIGRGGGEQFF.

This clone occurred a few times. This chain uses TRBV27 with TRBJ2-1; no reliable D call. The CDR3 is 11 amino acids. CDR1 is MNHEY, CDR2 SMNVEV, per germline (reference sequence). V was shortened by 11 bases and J by 5 bases, with 10 bases between the two germline ends. The chain's CDR3 is CAPTADNEQFF. The CDR3 DNA reads TGTGCCCCTACCGCGGACAATGAGCAGTTCTTC.

This clone has just a few counts. The chain employs TRBV4-2 and TRBJ1-2; D may be TRBD1 (5 bases). CDR1 is LGHNA, CDR2 YNFKEQ, per germline. V was trimmed by 0 bases and J by 4 bases, leaving 18 bases between them. The length of the CDR3 is 17 residues. CDR3 bases: TGTGCCAGCAGCCAAGATCTTGTGGAGGGCCAGGGCTATGGCTACACCTTC. Translated, it gives CASSQDLVEGQGYGYTF.

The chain joins TRBV6-6 to TRBJ2-7; 7 nucleotides agree with TRBD2. Germline V gene lookup returns CDR1 MNHNY and CDR2 SVGAGI (reference sequence). V lost 3 bases and J lost 9; bases outside the gene matches: 17. CDR3 length: 16 residues. CDR3 nucleotide sequence: TGTGCCAGCAGTTATTTGCCGGGACCGAGCGGGGAGGTGCAGTACTTC. Translation: CASSYLPGPSGEVQYF.

The table lists this clone with a few counts. The chain has TRBV7-2 and TRBJ2-4; D is ambiguous. This CDR3 contains 13 residues. Trimming took off 2 bases at V and 7 bases at J, with 9 bases between the two ends. Germline values: CDR1 SGHTA, CDR2 FQGNSA. CDR3 region: CASSLLTRNIQYF. CDR3 nucleotide sequence: TGTGCCAGCAGCTTATTAACTCGGAACATTCAGTACTTC. Full variable domain (outside the CDR3, taken from reference TRBV7-2 and TRBJ2-4): GAGVSQSPSNKVTEKGKDVELRCDPISGHTALYWYRQSLGQGLEFLIYFQGNSAPDKSGLPSDRFSAERTGGSVSTLTIQRTQQEDSAVYLCASSLLTRNIQYFGAGTRLSVL.

There are a few counts of this clone. CDR3 in amino acids: CASSPRMGQAYEQYF. The CDR3 DNA reads TGTGCCAGCTCACCACGAATGGGACAAGCCTACGAGCAGTACTTC. This chain links TRBV18 with TRBJ2-7; D is possibly TRBD1 (6 bases). Germline CDR1 reads KGHSH; CDR2 reads LQKENI. The V gene lost 1 base and the J gene lost 2 bases, with 12 bases spanning the gap. CDR3 length equals 15 residues. Full variable domain (rest looked up from reference TRBV18 and TRBJ2-7): NAGVMQNPRHLVRRRGQEARLRCSPMKGHSHVYWYRQLPEEGLKFMVYLQKENIIDESGMPKERFSAEFPKEGPSILRIQQVVRGDSAAYFCASSPRMGQAYEQYFGPGTRLTVT.

The chain carries TRBV29-1 and TRBJ2-5; 9 nucleotides line up with TRBD1. The CDR3 runs to 12 residues. The germline V gene has CDR1 SQVTM and CDR2 ANQGSEA. The J segment lost 11 bases and the V segment lost 6 bases, leaving 10 bases of the junction unmatched. The DNA for the CDR3 is TGCAGCGTCTTGGGACAGGGAAAGGAGCAGTACTTC. It codes for CSVLGQGKEQYF. The whole variable domain, remainder taken from reference TRBV29-1 and TRBJ2-5, is SAVISQKPSRDICQRGTSLTIQCQVDSQVTMMFWYRQQPGQSLTLIATANQGSEATYESGFVIDKFPISRPNLTFSTLTVSNMSPEDSSIYLCSVLGQGKEQYFGPGTRLLVL.

This chain uses TRBV4-2 with TRBJ2-2; 10 bases match TRBD2. Germline assignment: CDR1 LGHNA and CDR2 YNFKEQ. This CDR3 is 18 amino acids long. Germline trimming cut 1 base from V and 2 bases from J; bases unmatched to any gene: 7. In DNA, the CDR3 is TGTGCCAGCAGCCAAGGGGCTAGCGGGAGACGAAACACCGGGGAGCTGTTTTTT. Translating gives CASSQGASGRRNTGELFF.

The chain is built from TRBV29-1 and TRBJ1-3; 9 bases align to TRBD1. The CDR3 is made up of 13 amino acids. V lost 7 bases and J lost 2; bases outside the gene matches: 3. Germline values: CDR1 SQVTM, CDR2 ANQGSEA. Written as DNA, the CDR3 is TGCAGCGCGGACAGGGGCACTGGAAACACCATATATTTT. It yields the protein CSADRGTGNTIYF.

V gene TRBV28 combines with J gene TRBJ1-2, with D perhaps TRBD1 (6 bases). The V gene's germline CDR1 is MDHEN and CDR2 SYDVKM. CDR3 length: 13 residues. V lost 3 bases and J lost 8, with 13 bases in between. CDR3 protein: CASSFRGAGGYTF. The DNA of the CDR3 is TGTGCCAGCAGTTTTCGGGGGGCAGGCGGCTACACCTTC.

This clone was detected a few times. The chain uses TRBV10-3 and TRBJ1-2, with D unresolved. V was pared by 3 bases and J by 4 bases, with 3 bases between. CDR1 is ENHRY, CDR2 SYGVKD, per germline. There are 11 residues in the CDR3. CDR3 nucleotides: TGTGCCATCAGTGAAATCTATGGCTACACCTTC. Protein product: CAISEIYGYTF.

The J gene is TRBJ2-1, the V gene TRBV19, with D hard to call. V lost 3 bases to trimming and J lost 2 bases, with 17 bases between them. The germline V gene encodes CDR1 LNHDA and CDR2 SQIVND (reference sequence). CDR3 length: 17 amino acids. This chain's CDR3 is CASSIGLRPAPYNEQFF. CDR3 sequence (DNA): TGTGCCAGTAGTATCGGCTTGCGGCCGGCTCCCTACAATGAGCAGTTCTTC.

This clone occurred a few times. The gene calls are TRBV10-3 and TRBJ2-1, with TRBD2 matching 10 bases. With V trimmed by 11 bases and J by 4 bases, 11 bases remained unmatched. Germline-derived CDR1 and CDR2 are ENHRY and SYGVKD. CDR3 length equals 15 residues. CDR3 DNA: TGTGCCTTTTCCCAAGGACTAGCGGAATACAATGAGCAGTTCTTC. This gives the protein CAFSQGLAEYNEQFF.

The chain links TRBV30 to TRBJ1-1, with D possibly TRBD1 on 6 matching bases. The V end was cut by 3 bases, the J end by 2 bases, with 16 bases between. This CDR3 comprises 15 residues. Germline assignment: CDR1 GTSNPN and CDR2 SVGIG (reference sequence). The CDR3 here is CAWRATNRVNTEAFF. As DNA, the CDR3 is TGTGCCTGGAGAGCTACCAACAGGGTAAACACTGAAGCTTTCTTT.

The chain uses TRBV4-2 and TRBJ2-7; D perhaps matches TRBD2 (5 bases). CDR1 is LGHNA, CDR2 YNFKEQ, per germline. V lost 1 base to trimming and J lost 2 bases, with 15 bases between them. CDR3 length: 16 amino acids. Here the CDR3 DNA reads TGTGCCAGCAGCCAAGCGTCTGGGCAGAGGGCCTACGAGCAGTACTTC. Protein: CASSQASGQRAYEQYF.

This clone was counted a few times. V is TRBV25-1 and J is TRBJ1-3; D unclear. Trimming took off 2 bases at V and 4 bases at J, with 12 bases between the two ends. The CDR3 is 15 residues long. Germline V gene data show CDR1 as MGHDK and CDR2 as SYGVNS. CDR3 bases: TGTGCCAGCAGTGAAGGCTCCGGTCTGGGAAACACCATATATTTT. Translated: CASSEGSGLGNTIYF. Variable domain in full (rest from reference TRBV25-1 and TRBJ1-3): EADIYQTPRYLVIGTGKKITLECSQTMGHDKMYWYQQDPGMELHLIHYSYGVNSTEKGDLSSESTVSRIRTEHFPLTLESARPSHTSQYLCASSEGSGLGNTIYFGEGSWLTVV.

This rearrangement joins TRBV9 to TRBJ1-2; 7 bases line up with TRBD1. The CDR3 contains 14 residues. J lost 3 bases, V lost 4 bases, and 6 bases had no gene match. Germline CDR1 reads SGDLS; CDR2 reads YYNGEE. The CDR3 region has the DNA TGTGCCAGCAGCCCCGACAGGGTCTACTATGGCTACACCTTC. Its protein product is CASSPDRVYYGYTF. The entire variable domain, with the rest obtained from reference TRBV9 and TRBJ1-2, is as follows: DSGVTQTPKHLITATGQRVTLRCSPRSGDLSVYWYQQSLDQGLQFLIQYYNGEERAKGNILERFSAQQFPDLHSELNLSSLELGDSALYFCASSPDRVYYGYTFGSGTRLTVV.

There are a few counts of this clone. The chain employs TRBV4-1 and TRBJ1-2, with D hard to call. Germline V gene data show CDR1 as MGHRA and CDR2 as YSYEKL. The CDR3 has 12 residues. The V and J ends lost 1 base and 4 bases respectively, with 4 bases between them. The chain's CDR3 is CASSQASYGYTF. CDR3 bases: TGCGCCAGCAGCCAAGCTTCCTATGGCTACACCTTC.

CDR3 sequence (DNA): TGTGCCAGCAGTAGACTAGCGGGGACCAGCTACAATGAGCAGTTCTTC. Its translation: CASSRLAGTSYNEQFF. The chain carries TRBV7-3 and TRBJ2-1, with 11 bases aligning to TRBD2. V lost 6 bases, J lost 3 bases, and 7 bases stayed unmatched. The CDR3 is made up of 16 amino acids. Germline V gives CDR1 SGHTA, CDR2 FQGTGA.

V is TRBV2 and J is TRBJ1-3, with D perhaps TRBD1 (5 bases). The V end lost 2 bases, the J end lost 4 bases, and 15 bases lay between the germline ends. Germline V gene lookup returns CDR1 SNHLY and CDR2 FYNNEI. The CDR3 is 16 residues long. CDR3 DNA sequence: TGTGCCAGCAGTGAAACAAGGACATCTACGGGAAACACCATATATTTT. Translated: CASSETRTSTGNTIYF.

This clone was observed a handful of times. Written as DNA, the CDR3 is TGTGCCAGTTCTATAACCGGGACTAGCAAGAAGGCCGGGGAGCTGTTTTTT. Translation gives CASSITGTSKKAGELFF. The rearrangement uses TRBV19 and TRBJ2-2, with TRBD2 identical over 9 bases. Germline CDR1 LNHDA, CDR2 SQIVND (reference sequence). Trimming removed 8 bases from V and 6 bases from J; junction bases left unmatched: 16. The CDR3 has 17 residues.